One T cell receptor (beta chain) is described in this entry. Antigen: not known. The data derive from a study of tumor-infiltrating lymphocytes in localized non-small cell lung cancer. For the study at large: The cohort mixed smokers and never-smokers, several histologies, and some post-neoadjuvant-chemotherapy samples. From each patient, both tumor and uninvolved lung, non-adjacent to tumor, were sampled. Whole-study results and caveats: Different pieces of the same tissue were used for each assay.

The CDR3 extends over 12 amino acids. V was cut by 6 bases and J by 4 bases, with 12 bases left in between. Germline assignment: CDR1 SQVTM and CDR2 ANQGSEA. Profiling relied on immunoSEQ multiplex PCR, and the TCRdb table lists in-frame clones only, not all of them. Among about 6,400 clones listed, around 70% were seen once. Sequenced material: uninvolved lung tissue not adjacent to the tumor. V is TRBV29-1 and J is TRBJ1-2, with D possibly TRBD1 on 5 matching bases. This receptor was obtained from a human donor with non-small cell lung cancer. In nucleotides, the CDR3 is TGCAGCGTAGCAGGGACGTTCTATGGCTACACCTTC. This translates into CSVAGTFYGYTF.